A single T cell receptor beta chain is shown here with its context. These data belong to a study of control samples from healthy donors and cancer patients. Using immunoSEQ multiplex PCR, the repertoire was profiled, and TCRdb retains in-frame clones only, with some absent. The sample holds some 120,000 clones; roughly 86% are singletons and the top ten take around 3%. The TCR sequence derives from a man aged 60 to 69 in good health. The sequencing sample was made of blood.

CDR3: CASSFDIASGYGYTF. In DNA form, the CDR3 reads TGTGCCAGCAGTTTCGATATCGCGAGCGGCTATGGCTACACCTTC. The chain has TRBV28 and TRBJ1-2; D uncertain. CDR3 length: 15 residues. In germline, CDR1 is MDHEN, CDR2 SYDVKM. Trimming removed 3 bases from V and 4 bases from J, with 15 bases in between.